Detailed here is one T cell receptor beta chain. The data belong to a study of control samples from healthy donors and cancer patients. From germline, CDR1 is SGHVS and CDR2 FQNEAQ. The CDR3 loop spans 15 amino acids. Trimming stripped 4 bases from V and 1 base from J, with 13 bases between. Clones were sequenced by immunoSEQ multiplex PCR, and TCRdb holds only the in-frame ones, with some missing. Among 400,000 to 450,000 clones, 75% to 95% were seen once, and the ten largest hold roughly 6.4%. This clonotype originated in a man aged 40-50 years with head and neck cancer. The genes are TRBV7-8 and TRBJ1-1, with D tentatively TRBD1 (6 bases). Sequencing was done on a sample of PBMCs. Written as DNA, the CDR3 is TGTGCCAGCAGCTGGTCAGGGGAAAAGAACACTGAAGCTTTCTTT. Protein product: CASSWSGEKNTEAFF.